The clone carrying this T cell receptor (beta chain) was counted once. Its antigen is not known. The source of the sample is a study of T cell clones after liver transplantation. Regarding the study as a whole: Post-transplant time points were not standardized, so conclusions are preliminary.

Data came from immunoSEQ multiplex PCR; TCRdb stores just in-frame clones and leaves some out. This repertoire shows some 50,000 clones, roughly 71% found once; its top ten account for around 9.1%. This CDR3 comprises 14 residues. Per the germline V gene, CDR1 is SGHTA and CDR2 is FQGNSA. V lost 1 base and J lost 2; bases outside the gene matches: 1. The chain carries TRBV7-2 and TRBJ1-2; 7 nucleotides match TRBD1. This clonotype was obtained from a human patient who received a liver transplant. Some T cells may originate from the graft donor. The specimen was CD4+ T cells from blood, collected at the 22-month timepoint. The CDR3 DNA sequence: TGTGCCAGCAGCTTAGAGGGACAGAACTATGGCTACACCTTC. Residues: CASSLEGQNYGYTF.